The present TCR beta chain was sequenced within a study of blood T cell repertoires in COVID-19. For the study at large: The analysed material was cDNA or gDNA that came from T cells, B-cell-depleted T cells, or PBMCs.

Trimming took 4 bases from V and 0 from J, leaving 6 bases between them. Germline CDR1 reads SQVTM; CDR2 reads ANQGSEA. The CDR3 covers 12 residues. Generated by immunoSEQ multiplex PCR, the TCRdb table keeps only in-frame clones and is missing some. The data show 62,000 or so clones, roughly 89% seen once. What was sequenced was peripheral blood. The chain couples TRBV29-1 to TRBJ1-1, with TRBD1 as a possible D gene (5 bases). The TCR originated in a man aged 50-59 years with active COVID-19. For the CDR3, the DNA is TGCAGCGTTGGACAGATGAACACTGAAGCTTTCTTT. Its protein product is CSVGQMNTEAFF.